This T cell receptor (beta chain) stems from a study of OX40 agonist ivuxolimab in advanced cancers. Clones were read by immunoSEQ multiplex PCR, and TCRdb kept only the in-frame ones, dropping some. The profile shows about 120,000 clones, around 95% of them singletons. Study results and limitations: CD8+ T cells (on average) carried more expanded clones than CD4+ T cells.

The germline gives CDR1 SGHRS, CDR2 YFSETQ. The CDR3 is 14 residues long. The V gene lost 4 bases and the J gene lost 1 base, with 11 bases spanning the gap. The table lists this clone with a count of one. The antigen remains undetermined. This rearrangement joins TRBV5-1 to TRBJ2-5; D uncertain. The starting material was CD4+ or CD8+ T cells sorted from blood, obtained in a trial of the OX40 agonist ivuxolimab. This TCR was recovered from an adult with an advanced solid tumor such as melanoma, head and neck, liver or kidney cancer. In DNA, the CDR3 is TGCGCCAGCAGCGGAGCCCCCCCCCAAGAGACCCAGTACTTC. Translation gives CASSGAPPQETQYF.